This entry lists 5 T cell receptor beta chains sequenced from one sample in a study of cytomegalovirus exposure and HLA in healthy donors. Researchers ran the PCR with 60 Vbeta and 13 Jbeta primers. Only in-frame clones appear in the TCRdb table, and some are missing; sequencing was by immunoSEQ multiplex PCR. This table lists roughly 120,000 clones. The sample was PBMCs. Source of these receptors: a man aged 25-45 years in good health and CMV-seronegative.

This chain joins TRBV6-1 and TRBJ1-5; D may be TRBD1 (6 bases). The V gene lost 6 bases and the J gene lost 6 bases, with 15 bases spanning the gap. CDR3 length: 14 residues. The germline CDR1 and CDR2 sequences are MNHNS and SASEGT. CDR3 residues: CASSGEGVAQPQHF. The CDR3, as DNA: TGTGCCAGCAGCGGGGAGGGGGTCGCTCAGCCCCAGCATTTT.

The CDR3: CAISESGGTTDTQYF. CDR3 in DNA: TGTGCCATCAGTGAAAGTGGCGGGACTACAGATACGCAGTATTTT. V is TRBV10-3 and J is TRBJ2-3, with a tentative D call TRBD2 (6 bases). This CDR3 comprises 15 residues. Germline V gene lookup returns CDR1 ENHRY and CDR2 SYGVKD. Trimming took 3 bases from V and 3 from J, leaving 13 bases between them.

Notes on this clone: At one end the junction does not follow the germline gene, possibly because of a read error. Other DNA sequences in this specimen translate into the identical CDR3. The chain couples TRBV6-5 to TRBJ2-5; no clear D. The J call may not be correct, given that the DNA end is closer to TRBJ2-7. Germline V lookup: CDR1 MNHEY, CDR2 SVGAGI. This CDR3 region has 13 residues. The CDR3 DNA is TGCGCCAGCAACTCTGGGTGGGGCTACGAGCAGTACTTC. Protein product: CASNSGWGYEQYF.

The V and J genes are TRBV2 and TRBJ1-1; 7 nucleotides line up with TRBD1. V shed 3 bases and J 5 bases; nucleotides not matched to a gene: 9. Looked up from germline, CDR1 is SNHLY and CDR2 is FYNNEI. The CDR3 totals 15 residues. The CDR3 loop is CASSDNRAGGTEAFF. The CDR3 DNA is TGTGCCAGCAGTGATAACCGTGCAGGGGGTACTGAAGCTTTCTTT. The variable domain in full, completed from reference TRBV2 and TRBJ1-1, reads EPEVTQTPSHQVTQMGQEVILRCVPISNHLYFYWYRQILGQKVEFLVSFYNNEISEKSEIFDDQFSVERPDGSNFTLKIRSTKLEDSAMYFCASSDNRAGGTEAFFGQGTRLTVV.

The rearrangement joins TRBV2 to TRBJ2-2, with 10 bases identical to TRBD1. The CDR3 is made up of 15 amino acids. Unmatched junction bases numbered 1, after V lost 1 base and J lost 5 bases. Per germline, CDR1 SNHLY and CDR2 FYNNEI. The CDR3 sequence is CASSEGTGGTGELFF. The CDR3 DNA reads TGTGCCAGCAGTGAAGGGACAGGGGGAACCGGGGAGCTGTTTTTT.